The clone carrying this TCR beta chain was observed a handful of times. What it binds is not known. Each sample had at least 6 million PBMCs isolated. This specimen belongs to a study of blood T cells in healthy people across ages. Study-wide findings and caveats: Researchers report that TCR beta diversity correlated strongly with naive T cell percentage. Long-lived donors exceeded aged donors in naive CD4+ cells and diversity. Per million T cells, TCR beta diversity dropped about linearly as age rose.

V lost 4 bases and J 4 bases, leaving 10 bases between the germline ends. Germline assignment: CDR1 SGHRS and CDR2 YFSETQ. This CDR3 region has 13 residues. PCR was performed a second time for roughly 7 to 11 cycles using a sample-barcoded 5' primer and a J-beta primer mix. TCRdb called the 5' RACE reads again in MiXCR, with one record for every CDR3 protein. This table holds around 1,000,000 distinct CDR3 sequences, approximately 26% found once. These sequences were also reported in another study, on T cells of mothers and their children.

The gene calls are TRBV5-1 and TRBJ2-3; D not certain. The sample consisted of blood. The clonotype comes from a girl aged 2 to 9 in good health. This CDR3 reads CASSPYYSDTQYF. CDR3 coding DNA: TGCGCCAGCAGCCCTTACTACTCAGATACGCAGTATTTT.